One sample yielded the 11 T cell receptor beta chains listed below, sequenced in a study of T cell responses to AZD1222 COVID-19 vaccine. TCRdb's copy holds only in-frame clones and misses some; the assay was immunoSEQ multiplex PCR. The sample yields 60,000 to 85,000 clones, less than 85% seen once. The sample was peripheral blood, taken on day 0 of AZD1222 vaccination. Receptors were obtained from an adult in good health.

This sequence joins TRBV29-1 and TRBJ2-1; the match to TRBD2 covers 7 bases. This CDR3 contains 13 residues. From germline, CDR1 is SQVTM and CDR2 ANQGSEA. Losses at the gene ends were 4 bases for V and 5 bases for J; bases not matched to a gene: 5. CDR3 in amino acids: CSVGGRTNNEQFF. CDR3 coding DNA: TGCAGCGTTGGCGGGAGAACGAACAATGAGCAGTTCTTC.

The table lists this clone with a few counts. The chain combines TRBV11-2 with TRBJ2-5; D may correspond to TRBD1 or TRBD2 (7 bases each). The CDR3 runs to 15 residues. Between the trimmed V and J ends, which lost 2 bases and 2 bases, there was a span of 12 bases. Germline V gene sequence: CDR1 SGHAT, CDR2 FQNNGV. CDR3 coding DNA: TGTGCCAGCAGCTTATCCAGGGGGGGGCAAGAGACCCAGTACTTC. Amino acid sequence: CASSLSRGGQETQYF.

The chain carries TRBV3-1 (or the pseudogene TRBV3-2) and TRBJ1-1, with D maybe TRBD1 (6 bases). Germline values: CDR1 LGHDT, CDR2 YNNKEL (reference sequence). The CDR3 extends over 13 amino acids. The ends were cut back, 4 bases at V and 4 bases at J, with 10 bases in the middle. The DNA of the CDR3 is TGTGCCAGCAGCCTCGGACAGCGCACTGAAGCTTTCTTT. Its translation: CASSLGQRTEAFF.

The CDR3 is CASSPDRDSNEKLFF. The CDR3 coding sequence is TGTGCCAGCTCACCTGACCGGGACAGTAATGAAAAACTGTTTTTT. The V gene is TRBV18, the J gene TRBJ1-4, with 7 bases aligning to TRBD1. The germline V gene has CDR1 KGHSH and CDR2 LQKENI. The CDR3 contains 15 residues. Losses at the gene ends were 3 bases for V and 4 bases for J; bases not matched to a gene: 5.

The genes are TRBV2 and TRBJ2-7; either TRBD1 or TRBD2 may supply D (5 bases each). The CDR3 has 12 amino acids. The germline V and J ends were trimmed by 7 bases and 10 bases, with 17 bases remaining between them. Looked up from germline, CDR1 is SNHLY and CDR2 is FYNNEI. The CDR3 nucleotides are TGTGCCAGCACTCTGGAAGGGGACCGACAGTACTTC. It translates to CASTLEGDRQYF.

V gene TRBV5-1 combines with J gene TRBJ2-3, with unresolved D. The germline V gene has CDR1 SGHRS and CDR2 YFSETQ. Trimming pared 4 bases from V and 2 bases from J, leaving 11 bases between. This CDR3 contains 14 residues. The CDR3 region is CASSPRYPTDTQYF. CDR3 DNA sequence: TGCGCCAGCAGCCCTCGGTACCCCACAGATACGCAGTATTTT.

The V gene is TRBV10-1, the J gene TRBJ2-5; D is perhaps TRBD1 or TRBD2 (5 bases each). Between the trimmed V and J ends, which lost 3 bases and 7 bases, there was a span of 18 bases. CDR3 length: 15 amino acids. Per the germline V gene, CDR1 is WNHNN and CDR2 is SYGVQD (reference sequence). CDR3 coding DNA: TGCGCCAGCAGTGAAGGGAACCGGGACCTTGGGACCCAGTACTTC. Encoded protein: CASSEGNRDLGTQYF.

The CDR3, as DNA: TGTGCCAGCAGCTTGAACAGGGTGGGGAACACTGAAGCTTTCTTT. Amino acid sequence: CASSLNRVGNTEAFF. The chain has TRBV6-5 and TRBJ1-1, with a weak D call TRBD1 (6 bases). Germline CDR1 and CDR2: MNHEY and SVGAGI. Trimming pared 6 bases from V and 1 base from J, leaving 15 bases between. CDR3 length equals 15 residues.

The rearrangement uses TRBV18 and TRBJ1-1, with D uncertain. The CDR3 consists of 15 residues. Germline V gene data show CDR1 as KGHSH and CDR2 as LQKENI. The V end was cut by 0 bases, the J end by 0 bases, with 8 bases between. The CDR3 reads CASSPPGNLNTEAFF. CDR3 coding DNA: TGTGCCAGCTCACCACCCGGGAATTTGAACACTGAAGCTTTCTTT.

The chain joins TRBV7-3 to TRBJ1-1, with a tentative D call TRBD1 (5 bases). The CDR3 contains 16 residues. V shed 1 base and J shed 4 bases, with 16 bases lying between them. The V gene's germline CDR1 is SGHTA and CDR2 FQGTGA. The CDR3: CASSLNPSGTATEAFF. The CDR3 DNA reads TGTGCCAGCAGCTTAAATCCCTCGGGGACGGCCACTGAAGCTTTCTTT.

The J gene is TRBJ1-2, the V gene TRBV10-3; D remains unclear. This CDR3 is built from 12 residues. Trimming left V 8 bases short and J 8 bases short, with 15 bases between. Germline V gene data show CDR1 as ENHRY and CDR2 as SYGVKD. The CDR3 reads CAISPDATGYTF. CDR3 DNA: TGTGCCATCTCCCCGGACGCAACAGGCTACACCTTC.